These 11 T cell receptor beta chains originate from one sample sequenced in a study of T cell responses to AZD1222 COVID-19 vaccine. TCRdb's copy holds only in-frame clones and misses some; the assay was immunoSEQ multiplex PCR. Of 60,000 to 65,000 clones listed, less than 90% are singletons. The specimen comprised peripheral blood, sampled on day 0 of AZD1222 vaccination. These receptors originate from an adult in good health.

This rearrangement joins TRBV28 to TRBJ2-1; D gene uncertain. The V gene lost 3 bases and the J gene lost 0 bases, with 21 bases spanning the gap. This CDR3 has 19 amino acids. The germline gives CDR1 MDHEN, CDR2 SYDVKM. The CDR3 bases are TGTGCCAGCAGTTTTCACCCTCCTACCTTGAGGAGCTCCTACAATGAGCAGTTCTTC. Amino acids: CASSFHPPTLRSSYNEQFF.

The V and J genes are TRBV24-1 and TRBJ1-2; D unresolved. Trimming took 0 bases from V and 6 from J, leaving 4 bases between them. CDR1 KGHDR and CDR2 SFDVKD come from the germline V gene. CDR3 size: 12 residues. Written as DNA, the CDR3 is TGTGCCACCAGTGATTTGACAGATGGCTACACCTTC. Its translation is CATSDLTDGYTF.

The chain carries TRBV6-5 and TRBJ2-7, with D unresolved. V was cut by 8 bases and J by 3 bases, with 5 bases left in between. The CDR3 is 10 amino acids. Germline CDR1 and CDR2: MNHEY and SVGAGI. CDR3 coding DNA: TGTGCCAGCCTCTACTACGAGCAGTACTTC. Protein product: CASLYYEQYF.

V and J are TRBV9 and TRBJ2-1, with 16 bases that match TRBD2. This CDR3 contains 13 residues. Germline CDR1 SGDLS, CDR2 YYNGEE. J lost 16 bases, V lost 4 bases, and 5 bases had no gene match. Written as DNA, the CDR3 is TGTGCCAGCAGCCCGGGACTAGCGGGGGGGCAATTCTTC. Its translation is CASSPGLAGGQFF.

This clone came up a few times. This chain connects TRBV3-1 (or the pseudogene TRBV3-2) to TRBJ2-5; no definite D call. Trimming cost V 4 bases and J 1 base, with 1 base left between them. This CDR3 is 11 amino acids long. Germline V gene lookup returns CDR1 LGHDT and CDR2 YNNKEL (reference sequence). CDR3 amino acids: CASSLQETQYF. CDR3 DNA: TGTGCCAGCAGCCTCCAAGAGACCCAGTACTTC.

The CDR3, as DNA: TGCGCCAGCAGCCAAGTAAGGGGCGGGTACGAGCAGTACTTC. It encodes CASSQVRGGYEQYF. The chain recombines TRBV4-3 with TRBJ2-7, with D perhaps being TRBD1 or TRBD2 (5 bases each). The CDR3 length is 14 residues. Trimming pared 1 base from V and 4 bases from J, leaving 11 bases between. The germline CDR1 and CDR2 sequences are LGHNA and YSLEER.

This clone has just a few counts. The gene calls are TRBV12-3 or TRBV12-4 and TRBJ1-2; a weak D match, TRBD1 (6 bases). The CDR3 spans 13 residues. Trimming took 6 bases from V and 2 from J, leaving 10 bases between them. CDR3 nucleotide sequence: TGTGCCAGCAGCCCCGGACAGAACTATGGCTACACCTTC. Translation: CASSPGQNYGYTF.

The chain links TRBV27 to TRBJ1-1; the D gene is possibly TRBD1 (6 bases). This CDR3 comprises 16 residues. The germline V and J ends were trimmed by 7 bases and 1 base, with 19 bases remaining between them. Germline V gene sequence: CDR1 MNHEY, CDR2 SMNVEV (reference sequence). The CDR3 bases are TGTGCCAGCATGGGGGGCCACGCAGCATCGAACACTGAAGCTTTCTTT. Its protein product is CASMGGHAASNTEAFF.

The V gene is TRBV6-5, the J gene TRBJ1-6, with a possible D match to TRBD1 (5 bases). The CDR3 is 12 residues long. In germline, CDR1 is MNHEY, CDR2 SVGAGI. With 7 bases removed from V and 8 bases from J, the gap between germline ends came to 9 bases. The CDR3 bases are TGTGCCAGCAAAGGGGTGGATTCACCCCTCCACTTT. Amino acid sequence: CASKGVDSPLHF.

The chain employs TRBV2 and TRBJ2-3, with 10 bases lining up with TRBD1. The germline gives CDR1 SNHLY, CDR2 FYNNEI. This CDR3 region has 19 residues. Unmatched junction bases numbered 13, after V lost 3 bases and J lost 1 base. This CDR3 is CASSDWDRGVRSGTDTQYF. CDR3 coding DNA: TGTGCCAGCAGTGATTGGGACAGGGGCGTTCGTTCGGGCACAGATACGCAGTATTTT.

V is TRBV11-3 and J is TRBJ2-6, with D maybe TRBD1 (6 bases). This CDR3 is 15 amino acids long. The V end was cut by 5 bases, the J end by 0 bases, with 8 bases between. CDR1 and CDR2 from the germline V gene are SGHNT and YENEEA. For the CDR3, the DNA is TGTGCCAGCAGCATAGGGGGCTCTGGGGCCAACGTCCTGACTTTC. This sequence encodes CASSIGGSGANVLTF.